These 8 T cell receptor beta chains originate from one sample sequenced in a study of T cell responses to AZD1222 COVID-19 vaccine. The protocol was immunoSEQ multiplex PCR, while the TCRdb copy is restricted to in-frame clones and leaves out a portion. The data contain 150,000 to 200,000 clones, approximately 90% of them singletons. The source was peripheral blood, collected 28 days after the second AZD1222 dose. These receptors were collected from an adult who received the AZD1222 COVID-19 vaccine.

The chain recombines TRBV4-3 with TRBJ2-7; 8 bases are a match to TRBD1. Trimming at V came to 2 bases and at J to 3 bases, leaving 9 bases not matched to a gene. The CDR3 sequence is 16 residues long. Germline CDR1 is LGHNA and CDR2 is YSLEER. As DNA, the CDR3 is TGCGCCAGCAGCCAAACCCAAGGTACAGGGGGCTACGAGCAGTACTTC. The encoded protein is CASSQTQGTGGYEQYF.

J is TRBJ1-2 and V is TRBV7-9; maybe TRBD1 (6 bases). CDR1 SEHNR and CDR2 FQNEAQ come from the germline V gene (reference sequence). V lost 4 bases, J lost 5 bases, and 23 bases lay in between. The CDR3 spans 17 residues. The CDR3 nucleotides are TGTGCCAGCAGCTCGAGTAGTTCGGGGACACAACTTTATGGCTACACCTTC. Its translation: CASSSSSSGTQLYGYTF.

V and J are TRBV5-5 and TRBJ1-2; D ambiguous. The CDR3 loop spans 13 amino acids. V was trimmed by 4 bases and J by 3 bases, leaving 10 bases between them. Per germline, CDR1 SGHKS and CDR2 YYEKEE (reference sequence). CDR3 in amino acids: CASSVDGYYGYTF. The CDR3 DNA reads as TGTGCCAGCAGCGTTGACGGATACTATGGCTACACCTTC.

The chain carries TRBV6-6 and TRBJ1-2; TRBD1 is a possible D gene (5 bases). Germline V gene data show CDR1 as MNHNY and CDR2 as SVGAGI (reference sequence). The V end was cut by 6 bases, the J end by 3 bases, with 8 bases between. The CDR3 loop spans 12 amino acids. The CDR3, as DNA: TGTGCCAGCAGAGAGGGGCACTATGGCTACACCTTC. The encoded protein is CASREGHYGYTF.

This clone was detected only once. This chain uses TRBV18 with TRBJ2-3, with a weak D call TRBD1 (5 bases). The germline gives CDR1 KGHSH, CDR2 LQKENI. Trimming pared 5 bases from V and 0 bases from J, leaving 9 bases between. The CDR3 covers 14 residues. CDR3 sequence reads: CASSGAASTDTQYF. The CDR3, as DNA: TGTGCCAGCTCAGGGGCTGCTAGCACAGATACGCAGTATTTT. The variable domain in full, with the rest retrieved from reference TRBV18 and TRBJ2-3, is NAGVMQNPRHLVRRRGQEARLRCSPMKGHSHVYWYRQLPEEGLKFMVYLQKENIIDESGMPKERFSAEFPKEGPSILRIQQVVRGDSAAYFCASSGAASTDTQYFGPGTRLTVL.

This clone occurred once. DNA for the CDR3: TGTGCCAGCAGCGCGTCACCGATGGGTAGGGGCACAGATACGCAGTATTTT. This sequence encodes CASSASPMGRGTDTQYF. The chain joins TRBV5-8 to TRBJ2-3; unclear D gene. Germline values: CDR1 SGHTS, CDR2 YDEGEE. Between the trimmed V and J ends, which lost 4 bases and 1 base, there was a span of 19 bases. The CDR3 length is 17 residues.

This sequence joins TRBV7-2 and TRBJ1-4; TRBD1 is a possible D gene (6 bases). The V gene lost 5 bases and the J gene lost 7 bases, with 17 bases spanning the gap. Germline V gene lookup returns CDR1 SGHTA and CDR2 FQGNSA. The CDR3 is made up of 15 amino acids. The CDR3 nucleotides read TGTGCCAGCAGCCCCCGGGGGCGAGGTCGTGAAAAACTGTTTTTT. Encoded protein: CASSPRGRGREKLFF.

The chain is built from TRBV3-1 (or the pseudogene TRBV3-2) and TRBJ1-3; a weak D match, TRBD1 (6 bases). This CDR3 has 15 amino acids. Germline CDR1 LGHDT, CDR2 YNNKEL (reference sequence). The V gene lost 7 bases and the J gene lost 0 bases, with 13 bases spanning the gap. The CDR3 region is CASTKRTASGNTIYF. The CDR3 nucleotides read TGTGCCAGCACTAAACGGACAGCCTCTGGAAACACCATATATTTT.